The clone carrying this TCR beta chain has only a few counts. Antigen unknown. The CDR3 is 15 residues long. The V end was cut by 0 bases, the J end by 2 bases, with 10 bases between. Germline V gene data show CDR1 as SGHRS and CDR2 as YFSETQ. All donors were healthy Caucasians. This specimen belongs to a study of identical twins. Broader study findings: Carriage of fewer insertions was seen in abundant cord blood beta clonotypes, whereas memory repertoires showed none. Researchers reported weaker excess twin sharing in beta out-of-frame sequences.

TCRdb processed the 5' RACE reads anew with MiXCR; each CDR3 protein has one entry. Of 350,000 to 450,000 distinct CDR3 sequences in the sample, roughly 18% were seen once. This TCR came from a man aged 50-60 years in good health. This chain uses TRBV5-1 with TRBJ2-3, with D perhaps TRBD1 or TRBD2 (5 bases each). Sequencing input: naive T cells sorted from blood. This chain's CDR3 is CASSLVSGPTDTQYF. The CDR3 nucleotides read TGCGCCAGCAGCTTGGTTTCGGGACCCACAGATACGCAGTATTTT.